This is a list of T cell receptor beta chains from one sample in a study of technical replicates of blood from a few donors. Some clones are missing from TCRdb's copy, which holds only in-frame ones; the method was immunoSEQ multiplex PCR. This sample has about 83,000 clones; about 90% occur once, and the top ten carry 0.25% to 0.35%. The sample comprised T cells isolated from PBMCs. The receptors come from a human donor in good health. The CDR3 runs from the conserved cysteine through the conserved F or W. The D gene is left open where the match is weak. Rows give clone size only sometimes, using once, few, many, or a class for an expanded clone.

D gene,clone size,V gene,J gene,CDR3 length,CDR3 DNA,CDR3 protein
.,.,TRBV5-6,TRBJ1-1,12,TGTGCCAGCAGCCGACAGATCACTGAAGCTTTCTTT,CASSRQITEAFF
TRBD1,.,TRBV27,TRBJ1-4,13,TGTGCCAGCAGTTACAGGGGGAATGAAAAACTGTTTTTT,CASSYRGNEKLFF
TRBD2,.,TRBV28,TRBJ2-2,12,TGTGCCAGCATCGGGAGGGCCGGGGAGCTGTTTTTT,CASIGRAGELFF
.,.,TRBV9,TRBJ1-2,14,TGTGCCAGCAGCGTAGCTACTCCGGGGAGCTCCTACACCTTC,CASSVATPGSSYTF
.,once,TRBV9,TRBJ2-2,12,TGTGCCAGCAGAGCTTTCACCGGGGAGCTGTTTTTT,CASRAFTGELFF
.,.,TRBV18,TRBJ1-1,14,TGTGCCAGCTCACCGGCAGGGAGGGACACTGAAGCTTTCTTT,CASSPAGRDTEAFF
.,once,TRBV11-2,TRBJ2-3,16,TGTGCCAGCAGCCAAGGAGCCTATATTTACTCAGATACGCAGTATTTT,CASSQGAYIYSDTQYF
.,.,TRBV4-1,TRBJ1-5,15,TGCGCCAGCAGCCAGGCGGGGGGTAGCAATCAGCCCCAGCATTTT,CASSQAGGSNQPQHF
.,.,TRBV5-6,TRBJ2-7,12,TGTGCCAGCAGCTTGGACGGGGGCGAGCAGTACTTC,CASSLDGGEQYF
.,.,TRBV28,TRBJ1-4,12,TGTGCCAGCTCCGTTAATGGGAGGAAACTGTTTTTT,CASSVNGRKLFF
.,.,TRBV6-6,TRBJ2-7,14,TGTGCCAGCAGTTACTCGGAGGGAACCTACGAGCAGTACTTC,CASSYSEGTYEQYF
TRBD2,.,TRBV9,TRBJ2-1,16,TGTGCCAGCAGCGTAGGCTCTAGCGGGGGGGACAATGAGCAGTTCTTC,CASSVGSSGGDNEQFF
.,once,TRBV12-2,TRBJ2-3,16,TGTGCAAGTCGCTTACCCCTACGGGTTAGGACAGATACGCAGTATTTT,CASRLPLRVRTDTQYF
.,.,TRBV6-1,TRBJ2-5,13,TGTGCCAGCAGTGAACGGTCACGGGAGACCCAGTACTTC,CASSERSRETQYF
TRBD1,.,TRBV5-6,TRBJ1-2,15,TGTGCCAGCAGCTTGGGAGGACAGGGCGCTAGTGGCTACACCTTC,CASSLGGQGASGYTF
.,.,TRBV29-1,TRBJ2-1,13,TGCAGCGTTGCCTTGGGGCCCTACAATGAGCAGTTCTTC,CSVALGPYNEQFF
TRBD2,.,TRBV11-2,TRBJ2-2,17,TGTGCCAGCAGGCCTAGCGGGGGGTTACTTTACACCGGGGAGCTGTTTTTT,CASRPSGGLLYTGELFF
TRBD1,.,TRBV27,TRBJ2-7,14,TGTGCCAGCAGTTCCGGGACAGTCTCCTACGAGCAGTACTTC,CASSSGTVSYEQYF
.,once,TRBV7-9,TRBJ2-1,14,TGTGCCAGCAGCTTCGGGACTGGCTTCAATGAGCAGTTCTTC,CASSFGTGFNEQFF
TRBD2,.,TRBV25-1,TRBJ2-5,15,TGTGCCAGCAGTGATTTGGGACTAGGTATAGGGACCCAGTACTTC,CASSDLGLGIGTQYF
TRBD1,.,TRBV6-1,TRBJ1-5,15,TGTGCCAGCAGTGCACAAGGACAGGCAGATCAGCCCCAGCATTTT,CASSAQGQADQPQHF
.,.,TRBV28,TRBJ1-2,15,TGTGCCAGCAGTTTAAGACTGGCAGCTAACTATGGCTACACCTTC,CASSLRLAANYGYTF
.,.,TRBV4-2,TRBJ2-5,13,TGTGCCAGCAGCCTACGAGGCGGCGAGACCCAGTACTTC,CASSLRGGETQYF
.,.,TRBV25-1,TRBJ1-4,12,TGTGCCAGCAGTGGGGACACGGAAAAACTGTTTTTT,CASSGDTEKLFF
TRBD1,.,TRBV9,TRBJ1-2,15,TGTGCCAGCAGCGTCCGAGACAGGGGTAACTATGGCTACACCTTC,CASSVRDRGNYGYTF
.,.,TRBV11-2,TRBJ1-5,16,TGTGCCAGCAGCTTAGGTCCAGGGCGCTTGGGTCAGCCCCAGCATTTT,CASSLGPGRLGQPQHF
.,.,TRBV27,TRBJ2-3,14,TGTGCCAGCAGTTTTAAGACGCTAGAAGATACGCAGTATTTT,CASSFKTLEDTQYF
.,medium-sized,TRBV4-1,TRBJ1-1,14,TGCGCCAGCAGCCAAGTACTTTGGGGGGTCCAAGCTTTCTTT,CASSQVLWGVQAFF
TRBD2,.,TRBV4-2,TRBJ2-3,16,TGTGCCAGCAGCCAAGTTAGGACGGGGGGAACAGATACGCAGTATTTT,CASSQVRTGGTDTQYF
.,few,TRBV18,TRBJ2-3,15,TGTGCCAGCTCACCATCACAGGGCCGCACAGATACGCAGTATTTT,CASSPSQGRTDTQYF
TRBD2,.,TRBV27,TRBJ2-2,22,TGTGCCAGCAGTTCGAATCTGGGCGGGGGCCTTAGCGGGAGGGCCCGAACCGGGGAGCTGTTTTTT,CASSSNLGGGLSGRARTGELFF
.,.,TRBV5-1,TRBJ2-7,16,TGCGCCAGCAGCTTCCGCACCCCCATCCAGAACTACGAGCAGTACTTC,CASSFRTPIQNYEQYF
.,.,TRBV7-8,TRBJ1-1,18,TGTGCCAGCAGCTTACAGGCCGCTGGGGCCTCCTTGAACACTGAAGCTTTCTTT,CASSLQAAGASLNTEAFF
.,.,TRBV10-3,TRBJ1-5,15,TGTGCCATCAGTGATAGAGGCTTATCCCATCAGCCCCAGCATTTT,CAISDRGLSHQPQHF
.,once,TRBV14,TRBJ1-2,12,TGTGCCAGCAGCCAGGGTCCCGTGGAGGTGGCCTTC,CASSQGPVEVAF
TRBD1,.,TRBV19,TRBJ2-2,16,TGTGCCAGTGTCCCCGGGACAGGGGGCGCGGGCGGGGAGCTGTTTTTT,CASVPGTGGAGGELFF
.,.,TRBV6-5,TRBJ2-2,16,TGTGCCAGCAGTTTCCCCCCGGGAGCAATCACCGGGGAGCTGTTTTTT,CASSFPPGAITGELFF
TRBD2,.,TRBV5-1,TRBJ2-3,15,TGCGCCAGCAGCCGATGGCGGGGGGTCACAGATACGCAGTATTTT,CASSRWRGVTDTQYF
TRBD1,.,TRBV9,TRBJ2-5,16,TGTGCCAGCAGCGCACTGAGGGGACAGGGAACAGAGACCCAGTACTTC,CASSALRGQGTETQYF
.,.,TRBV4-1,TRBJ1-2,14,TGCGCCAGCAGCCAAGATGCAGGGAATTACGGCTACACCTTC,CASSQDAGNYGYTF
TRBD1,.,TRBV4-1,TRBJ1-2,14,TGCGCCAGCAGCTTACCGACAGGGGAGGATGGCTACACCTTC,CASSLPTGEDGYTF
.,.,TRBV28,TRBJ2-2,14,TGTGCCAGCAGTTTTGTACAGCTCACCGGGGAGCTGTTTTTT,CASSFVQLTGELFF
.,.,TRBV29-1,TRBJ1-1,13,TGCAGCGTCGTCGGACAGCCGAACACTGAAGCTTTCTTT,CSVVGQPNTEAFF
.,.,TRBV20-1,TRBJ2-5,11,TGCAGTGCTAGTCGGCAAGAGACCCAGTACTTC,CSASRQETQYF
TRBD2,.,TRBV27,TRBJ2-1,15,TGTGCCAGCAGGCTAGCGGGAGCTGGGGGCAATGAGCAGTTCTTC,CASRLAGAGGNEQFF
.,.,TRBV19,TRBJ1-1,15,TGTGCCAGTAGTCTGTCACCGGGGAGGTCAACTGAAGCTTTCTTT,CASSLSPGRSTEAFF
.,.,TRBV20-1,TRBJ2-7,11,TGCAGTGCTATCCCGCAGTACGAGCAGTACTTC,CSAIPQYEQYF
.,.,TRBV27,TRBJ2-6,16,TGTGCCAGCAAGCCTGCGAGGCAAGCTGGGGCCAACGTCCTGACTTTC,CASKPARQAGANVLTF
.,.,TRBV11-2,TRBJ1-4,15,TGTGCCAGCAGCATACATACAGGCCGGTCTGAAAAACTGTTTTTT,CASSIHTGRSEKLFF
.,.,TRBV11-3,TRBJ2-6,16,TGTGCCAGCAGACGTAACGGTTTCTCTGGGGCCAACGTCCTGACTTTC,CASRRNGFSGANVLTF
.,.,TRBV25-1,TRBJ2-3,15,TGTGCCAGCAGTGGGCGGGCAGATCCTACAGATACGCAGTATTTT,CASSGRADPTDTQYF
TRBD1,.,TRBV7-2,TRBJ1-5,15,TGTGCCAGCAGCCCCCGGACAGGTGACAATCAGCCCCAGCATTTT,CASSPRTGDNQPQHF
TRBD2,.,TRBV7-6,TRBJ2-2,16,TGTGCCAGCAGCTGGGGACTAGCGGAGAACACCGGGGAGCTGTTTTTT,CASSWGLAENTGELFF
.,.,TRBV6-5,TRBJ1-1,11,TGTGCTAGCGGACGGCCGGGGGAAGCTTTCTTT,CASGRPGEAFF
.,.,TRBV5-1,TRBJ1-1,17,TGCGCCAGCAGCACCGCCGCGGAGGGACCTATGAACACTGAAGCTTTCTTT,CASSTAAEGPMNTEAFF
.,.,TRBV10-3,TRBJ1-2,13,TGTGCCATCAGTGAGGGTGGGAGCTATGGCTACACCTTC,CAISEGGSYGYTF
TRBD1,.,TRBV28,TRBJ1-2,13,TGTGCCAGCAGTAATACAGGGGGTTATGGCTACACCTTC,CASSNTGGYGYTF
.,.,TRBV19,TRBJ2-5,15,TGTGCCAGTAGTTCCTGGGGCAGTGCTGGAGAGACCCAGTACTTC,CASSSWGSAGETQYF
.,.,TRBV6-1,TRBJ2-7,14,TGTGCCAGCAGTGAAGAGGGCGGGATCTACGAGCAGTACTTC,CASSEEGGIYEQYF